This T cell receptor (beta chain) was sequenced during a study of cytomegalovirus exposure and HLA in healthy donors. Whole-study findings and limits: Reported results showed that the classifier diagnosed cytomegalovirus status with high specificity and sensitivity.

Worth noting for this clone: Its antigen is unknown.

Germline-derived CDR1 and CDR2 are MDHEN and SYDVKM. The V and J ends lost 8 bases and 0 bases respectively, with 19 bases between them. The CDR3 has 16 amino acids. The protocol was immunoSEQ multiplex PCR, while the TCRdb copy is restricted to in-frame clones and leaves out a portion. The top ten clones hold about 4.6% of a sample with roughly 70,000 clones, 96% of them seen once. Sequenced material: PBMCs. The sequence derives from a woman aged 18-29 years in good health and CMV-seropositive. This chain connects TRBV28 to TRBJ1-1; the D is unclear. CDR3 protein: CASRNQRGRLNTEAFF. CDR3 coding DNA: TGTGCCAGCCGAAACCAACGGGGTCGGCTGAACACTGAAGCTTTCTTT.